The present T cell receptor beta chain was sequenced within a study of T cells in Graves' hyperthyroidism and ophthalmopathy (dated by TCRdb to about 2019). Broadly, across the study: Peripheral blood samples were taken at the time of initial diagnosis, prior to any treatment. TCR V-J signatures able to tell the groups apart were searched for in a discovery cohort of 100 patients, of whom roughly 42 had Graves' ophthalmopathy and roughly 59 had stable Graves' hyperthyroidism. Prospective prediction of ophthalmopathy was tested in an independent validation cohort consisting of 18 hyperthyroidism patients and some 16 patients who later progressed to ophthalmopathy. The roughly 100 discovery patients were randomly divided into training and test sets at a 7:3 ratio. In addition, the study compared T-cell repertoires in thyroid tissue and in blood from roughly 6 Graves' hyperthyroidism patients. Once sampling was done, hyperthyroidism patients were given methimazole at a starting dose of 30 mg daily, whereas ophthalmopathy patients were given high-dose intravenous methylprednisolone. TCR Vbeta CDR3 sequencing of 130 to 150 peripheral blood samples (over 40 ophthalmopathy, over 70 hyperthyroidism and roughly 17 progressor patients) is reported in the paper.

Findings and caveats that apply to the study as a whole: In validation, the model predicted progression to ophthalmopathy with 55% to 71% sensitivity and 72% to 75% specificity, a median of about 6.7 months before onset. No statistical method was used to set the sample size in advance, and investigators knew the group allocation. A model built on a 13 V-J signature distinguished ophthalmopathy from stable hyperthyroidism, reaching approximately 89% sensitivity and around 81% specificity in cross-validation and 80%/75% in testing. Blood samples also contained most of the expanded thyroid clonotypes (frequency above 0.001), which suggests that blood repertoires may reflect thyroid immune responses.

The TCR beta CDR3 regions were amplified from RNA transcripts. A first-round RT-PCR of the TCR CDR3 used the HTBI primer set with the Qiagen OneStep RT-PCR kit. The libraries were constructed in a second round of multiplex PCR and then size-selected and purified. The libraries were sequenced on an Illumina HiSeq2000 using paired-end 100 bp reads. As for the original processing: Raw data were processed with SOAPnuke, discarding reads with adapters, uncalled bases, mean Phred below 15, or no exact constant-primer or identifier match. High-quality paired reads were merged using COPE v1.2.5, and each unique nucleotide sequence was defined as a clonotype. MiTCR v1.1 was used to align the clonotypes against IMGT TRBV, TRBD and TRBJ reference segments. Only V-J combinations with frequency above 0.0001, covering 99.2% of repertoires, were analysed. The TCS score was defined as the ratio of F50 (clonal expansion) to E x V (chaos), calculated using BLOSUM62-based TCRdist between CDR3 peptides within each V-J. Welch's t-statistics and random forest reduced around 550 V-J features to 10 to 15, which were used in a naive Bayes classifier (R e1071). TCRdb reran the public reads through fastp at Q25 and MiXCR, keeping productive beta chains. Every entry covers one CDR3 protein and lists the most common genes and DNA from its rows. The V and J calls were not made by the authors but by TCRdb's processing. This sample comprises about 410,000 distinct CDR3 sequences, more than 12% of them detected only once. The ten biggest clones cover about 18% of the sample.

V is cut back by 5 bases and J by 7 bases, with 3 bases in the junction unmatched. Taken from cysteine to phenylalanine, the CDR3 has 14 residues. Just CDR3 DNA is preserved here, 42 bases in frame from base 1. Via the germline V gene, CDR1 is MNHEY and CDR2 SVGEGT. This clonotype has a handful of counts. The target of this receptor is not known. No quality values exist for individual bases; no much larger clone is one base distant. Ophthalmopathy patients had moderately to severely active disease, Clinical Activity Score of at least 3, NOSPECS grade of at least 4, and duration under 3 months. Patients with uncontrolled infections, other autoimmune diseases, pregnancy or lactation were excluded. Clinical symptoms, serum thyroxine and TRAb, thyroid ultrasound, and orbital computed tomography formed the basis for the diagnoses. Ficoll-Paque density gradient centrifugation was used to isolate PBMCs from around 10 ml of fresh peripheral blood. Trizol reagent was used to extract total RNA, and RNA quality was then checked on an Agilent 2100 Bioanalyzer.

The rearrangement joined TRBV6-2 or TRBV6-3 to TRBJ2-2, with 11 middle bases fitting TRBD2. The TCR was taken from a woman in her twenties or thirties with Graves' ophthalmopathy. Sequencing input: blood. The nucleotides read TGTGCCAGCAGTACTAGCGGGGGAGGCGGGGAGCTGTTTTTT. It codes for CASSTSGGGGELFF.